Following are 30 T cell receptor beta chains from one sample sequenced in a study of blood T cell repertoires in COVID-19. Only in-frame clones appear in the TCRdb table, and some are missing; sequencing was by immunoSEQ multiplex PCR. The table records 250,000 or so clones, around 90% of them present only once. The material sequenced was peripheral blood. The receptors derive from a man between 25 and 39 years old with COVID-19, enrolled during active disease.

The V call is TRBV11-2, the J call TRBJ2-1; no clear D gene. V was clipped by 5 bases and J by 15 bases, with 17 bases between them. The CDR3 length is 12 residues. Germline lookup yields CDR1 SGHAT and CDR2 FQNNGV. Written as DNA, the CDR3 is TGTGCCAGCAGCCTCCTGCTTAAAGAGGCGTTCTTC. It specifies CASSLLLKEAFF.

Only one count was recorded for this clone. This chain links TRBV19 with TRBJ2-7; 8 positions match TRBD1. The germline CDR1 and CDR2 sequences are LNHDA and SQIVND (reference sequence). The CDR3 consists of 14 residues. V shed 10 bases and J 1 base; nucleotides not matched to a gene: 9. CDR3 region: CATSPDRESYEQYF. The CDR3 nucleotides are TGTGCCACCTCGCCGGACAGGGAGTCCTACGAGCAGTACTTC. Full variable domain (outside the CDR3, taken from reference TRBV19 and TRBJ2-7): DGGITQSPKYLFRKEGQNVTLSCEQNLNHDAMYWYRQDPGQGLRLIYYSQIVNDFQKGDIAEGYSVSREKKESFPLTVTSAQKNPTAFYLCATSPDRESYEQYFGPGTRLTVT.

Here the CDR3 DNA reads TGCGCCAGCAGCCAACTAGACAGGGAGAACTATGGCTACACCTTC. Translation gives CASSQLDRENYGYTF. The J gene is TRBJ1-2, the V gene TRBV4-1, with 7 bases aligning to TRBD1. CDR3 size: 15 residues. The junction had 5 bases not matched to a gene; V was cut back by 2 bases and J by 2 bases. Germline V lookup: CDR1 MGHRA, CDR2 YSYEKL.

This chain uses TRBV9 with TRBJ1-6, with D perhaps matching TRBD1 (5 bases). V gave up 2 bases and J gave up 5 bases, with 8 bases separating them. The germline V gene has CDR1 SGDLS and CDR2 YYNGEE. The CDR3 contains 14 residues. The CDR3 region has the DNA TGTGCCAGCAGCGTCCAAGGGGATAATTCACCCCTCCACTTT. It codes for CASSVQGDNSPLHF. The full variable domain, its missing parts supplied by reference TRBV9 and TRBJ1-6, is DSGVTQTPKHLITATGQRVTLRCSPRSGDLSVYWYQQSLDQGLQFLIQYYNGEERAKGNILERFSAQQFPDLHSELNLSSLELGDSALYFCASSVQGDNSPLHFGNGTRLTVT.

The CDR3 loop reads CASTYFGQGMDYGYTF. As DNA, the CDR3 is TGTGCCAGCACCTACTTCGGACAGGGCATGGATTATGGCTACACCTTC. The chain uses TRBV11-1 and TRBJ1-2; 8 bases map to TRBD1. V lost 7 bases and J lost 5; bases outside the gene matches: 15. The germline CDR1 and CDR2 sequences are SGHAT and FQDESV (reference sequence). This CDR3 region has 16 residues. Combining the CDR3 with reference TRBV11-1 and TRBJ1-2 gives the whole variable domain EAEVAQSPRYKITEKSQAVAFWCDPISGHATLYWYRQILGQGPELLVQFQDESVVDDSQLPKDRFSAERLKGVDSTLKIQPAELGDSAMYLCASTYFGQGMDYGYTFGSGTRLTVV.

The J gene is TRBJ1-6, the V gene TRBV10-3, with 8 bases identical to TRBD1. Germline lookup yields CDR1 ENHRY and CDR2 SYGVKD. V lost 6 bases to trimming and J lost 8 bases; unmatched junction nucleotides: 6. The CDR3 covers 14 residues. CDR3 nucleotides: TGTGCCATCAGAAAAGACAGGGGTGATTCACCCCTCCACTTT. This encodes CAIRKDRGDSPLHF.

This clone showed up just once. This chain links TRBV13 with TRBJ1-6; 8 bases align to TRBD1. CDR3 length equals 14 residues. The trim removed 5 bases at V and 6 bases at J, leaving 3 bases unmatched. Germline V gene data show CDR1 as PRHDT and CDR2 as FYEKMQ (reference sequence). CDR3 loop: CASSKGQVNSPLHF. Written as DNA, the CDR3 is TGTGCCAGCAGCAAGGGACAGGTTAATTCACCCCTCCACTTT. The entire variable domain, with the rest obtained from reference TRBV13 and TRBJ1-6, is as follows: AAGVIQSPRHLIKEKRETATLKCYPIPRHDTVYWYQQGPGQDPQFLISFYEKMQSDKGSIPDRFSAQQFSDYHSELNMSSLELGDSALYFCASSKGQVNSPLHFGNGTRLTVT.

The chain employs TRBV30 and TRBJ1-4; 9 positions agree with TRBD1. V dropped 7 bases and J dropped 4; count of bases not matched to a gene: 1. Per the germline V gene, CDR1 is GTSNPN and CDR2 is SVGIG (reference sequence). The CDR3 has 12 residues. DNA of the CDR3: TGTGCCTCGGGACAGGGTAATGAAAAACTGTTTTTT. Translation gives CASGQGNEKLFF.

The V gene is TRBV6-5, the J gene TRBJ1-2; unclear D gene. This CDR3 is built from 13 residues. V gave up 6 bases and J gave up 4 bases, with 12 bases separating them. CDR1 MNHEY and CDR2 SVGAGI come from the germline V gene. The DNA for the CDR3 is TGTGCCAGCAGAGACGGAGGCTTCTATGGCTACACCTTC. The encoded protein is CASRDGGFYGYTF.

The CDR3 loop reads CASSERPGGLMNTEAFF. The CDR3 DNA follows: TGTGCCAGCAGTGAACGACCAGGGGGTTTAATGAACACTGAAGCTTTCTTT. The rearrangement joins TRBV2 to TRBJ1-1; 7 bases match TRBD1. The length of the CDR3 is 17 residues. Unmatched junction bases numbered 9, after V lost 2 bases and J lost 0 bases. Germline loops: CDR1 SNHLY, CDR2 FYNNEI.

The gene calls are TRBV6-5 and TRBJ1-6, with 7 bases identical to TRBD1. V lost 0 bases to trimming and J lost 8 bases; unmatched junction nucleotides: 1. CDR3 length equals 14 residues. CDR1 and CDR2 from the germline V gene are MNHEY and SVGAGI. The DNA for the CDR3 is TGTGCCAGCAGTTACTCTCAGGGGGATTCACCCCTCCACTTT. This encodes CASSYSQGDSPLHF.

The CDR3 protein is CASSPLREVLGNTIYF. The CDR3 nucleotides read TGTGCCAGCAGCCCCCTCAGGGAAGTATTAGGAAACACCATATATTTT. J is TRBJ1-3 and V is TRBV9; D is perhaps TRBD1 (5 bases). The V end was cut by 4 bases, the J end by 4 bases, with 18 bases between. Germline loops: CDR1 SGDLS, CDR2 YYNGEE. The CDR3 is 16 residues long.

As for this clone: The same CDR3 can be traced to other DNA sequences in this sample. The chain uses TRBV7-9 and TRBJ1-2; D is unclear. Germline V gene sequence: CDR1 SEHNR, CDR2 FQNEAQ (reference sequence). V shed 3 bases and J shed 3 bases, with 5 bases lying between them. CDR3 length: 12 residues. This chain's CDR3 is CASSFSDYGYTF. The CDR3 DNA sequence: TGTGCCAGCAGCTTTTCGGACTATGGCTACACCTTC.

The gene calls are TRBV6-5 and TRBJ2-7; TRBD1 is a possible D gene (6 bases). CDR3 length: 13 amino acids. V was clipped by 6 bases and J by 2 bases, with 11 bases between them. CDR1 MNHEY and CDR2 SVGAGI come from the germline V gene. For the CDR3, the DNA is TGTGCCAGCAGACAGGGTTTCCCCTACGAGCAGTACTTC. It translates to CASRQGFPYEQYF.

This clone turned up a few times. The chain carries TRBV6-5 and TRBJ2-1; TRBD2 agrees at 8 bases. Germline V gene lookup returns CDR1 MNHEY and CDR2 SVGAGI. V gave up 2 bases and J gave up 7 bases; unmatched junction bases: 7. The length of the CDR3 is 15 residues. CDR3 protein: CASSYRGGAGNEQFF. In DNA form, the CDR3 reads TGTGCCAGCAGTTACCGGGGGGGCGCGGGGAATGAGCAGTTCTTC.

This clone is a singleton in its sample. V and J are TRBV11-2 and TRBJ1-1; a weak D match, TRBD1 (5 bases). CDR3 length equals 15 residues. Germline CDR1 SGHAT, CDR2 FQNNGV. Deletions cut 8 bases from V and 4 bases from J, with 20 bases between. The DNA of the CDR3 is TGTGCCAGCCTATCCGGGGCGGGGGGGATCACTGAAGCTTTCTTT. This translates into CASLSGAGGITEAFF.

The gene calls are TRBV5-1 and TRBJ1-3; D is unresolved. The CDR3 is 17 amino acids. Germline V CDR1 and CDR2: SGHRS, YFSETQ. V was trimmed by 0 bases and J by 0 bases, leaving 13 bases between them. The CDR3 is CASSLDSPNGSGNTIYF. CDR3 sequence (DNA): TGCGCCAGCAGCTTGGATTCTCCGAACGGCTCTGGAAACACCATATATTTT.

The V gene is TRBV7-9, the J gene TRBJ1-1; TRBD1 matches at 8 bases. CDR3 length: 15 residues. Germline V lookup: CDR1 SEHNR, CDR2 FQNEAQ (reference sequence). J gave up 1 base and V 6 bases, and 7 bases lay outside the gene matches. CDR3 DNA sequence: TGTGCCAGCAGAACCTACAGGGGGGAGAACACTGAAGCTTTCTTT. The encoded protein is CASRTYRGENTEAFF.

CDR3 residues: CASSPLYGAQSEAFF. The CDR3 DNA sequence: TGTGCCAGCAGCCCGTTGTATGGAGCCCAATCTGAAGCTTTCTTT. The rearrangement joins TRBV7-2 to TRBJ1-1; D not resolved. This CDR3 spans 15 amino acids. V was cut by 5 bases and J by 6 bases, with 19 bases left in between. The V gene's germline CDR1 is SGHTA and CDR2 FQGNSA.

The V call is TRBV6-2 or TRBV6-3, the J call TRBJ1-5, with D maybe TRBD1 (5 bases). The germline V and J ends were trimmed by 5 bases and 2 bases, with 16 bases remaining between them. This CDR3 spans 16 amino acids. The germline CDR1 and CDR2 sequences are MNHEY and SVGEGT. For the CDR3, the DNA is TGTGCCAGCAGTCCCCACCGAGACAGCGGCAATCAGCCCCAGCATTTT. This encodes CASSPHRDSGNQPQHF.

The rearrangement uses TRBV19 and TRBJ1-3; D is unclear. The CDR3 loop spans 15 amino acids. V was trimmed by 3 bases and J by 0 bases, leaving 9 bases between them. Germline V gene sequence: CDR1 LNHDA, CDR2 SQIVND (reference sequence). CDR3 protein: CASSIPAGSGNTIYF. In DNA form, the CDR3 reads TGTGCCAGTAGTATCCCGGCAGGCTCTGGAAACACCATATATTTT.

The chain carries TRBV6-6 and TRBJ1-2, with 10 bases matching TRBD1. The J segment lost 5 bases and the V segment lost 5 bases, leaving 8 bases of the junction unmatched. The CDR3 covers 15 residues. Germline V gene data show CDR1 as MNHNY and CDR2 as SVGAGI (reference sequence). The CDR3 spells CASSPRQGAWYGYTF. In DNA form, the CDR3 reads TGTGCCAGCAGTCCCCGACAGGGGGCTTGGTATGGCTACACCTTC.

This rearrangement joins TRBV19 to TRBJ1-1, with 8 positions matching TRBD1. CDR3 size: 13 residues. The germline V gene has CDR1 LNHDA and CDR2 SQIVND (reference sequence). The ends lost 5 bases at V and 4 bases at J; junction bases unmatched: 3. The CDR3 sequence: CASSAQGATEAFF. The DNA of the CDR3 is TGTGCCAGTAGTGCGCAGGGGGCCACTGAAGCTTTCTTT. The whole variable domain, filled in from reference TRBV19 and TRBJ1-1, reads DGGITQSPKYLFRKEGQNVTLSCEQNLNHDAMYWYRQDPGQGLRLIYYSQIVNDFQKGDIAEGYSVSREKKESFPLTVTSAQKNPTAFYLCASSAQGATEAFFGQGTRLTVV.

V and J are TRBV5-1 and TRBJ1-1; D is unclear. The V gene's germline CDR1 is SGHRS and CDR2 YFSETQ. The CDR3 consists of 13 residues. Trimming stripped 1 base from V and 5 bases from J, with 9 bases between. The CDR3 reads CASSLRDGTEAFF. The DNA for the CDR3 is TGCGCCAGCAGCTTGCGAGATGGTACTGAAGCTTTCTTT.

CDR3 DNA: TGTGCCAGCAGTTCTGACAGGAGTGAAGCTTTCTTT. It yields the protein CASSSDRSEAFF. The chain links TRBV6-5 to TRBJ1-1; TRBD1 might be the D (6 bases). Trimming took 4 bases from V and 7 from J, leaving 10 bases between them. This CDR3 spans 12 amino acids. Germline V gene lookup returns CDR1 MNHEY and CDR2 SVGAGI.

The chain employs TRBV18 and TRBJ2-5; D possibly corresponds to TRBD1 (6 bases). Between the trimmed V and J ends, which lost 5 bases and 5 bases, there was a span of 15 bases. The CDR3 length is 14 residues. CDR1 is KGHSH, CDR2 LQKENI, per germline. The CDR3 DNA reads TGTGCCAGCTCAATACAGGGCGATTGGGAGACCCAGTACTTC. Protein sequence: CASSIQGDWETQYF.

The chain uses TRBV4-1 and TRBJ1-5; TRBD1 matches 7 bases. V lost 4 bases, J lost 0 bases, and 12 bases stayed unmatched. Germline V lookup: CDR1 MGHRA, CDR2 YSYEKL. This CDR3 region has 18 residues. This CDR3 is CASSRSPTGRYSNQPQHF. CDR3 in DNA: TGCGCCAGCAGCCGATCACCGACAGGGAGGTATAGCAATCAGCCCCAGCATTTT.

This rearrangement joins TRBV20-1 to TRBJ1-4, with TRBD1 matching 10 bases. Germline CDR1 is DFQATT and CDR2 is SNEGSKA (reference sequence). V was pared by 3 bases and J by 16 bases, with 11 bases of the junction left unmatched. The CDR3 spans 13 residues. The CDR3 DNA follows: TGCAGTGCTAGTTCGGGACAGGGGCAAACGGGGTTTTTT. Translating it yields CSASSGQGQTGFF.

A note on this clone: Other nucleotide sequences in the sample specify the same CDR3. This rearrangement joins TRBV12-3 or TRBV12-4 to TRBJ1-1; D is possibly TRBD1 (6 bases). Deletions cut 6 bases from V and 1 base from J, with 9 bases between. The CDR3 covers 13 residues. This CDR3 is CASSLGQNTEAFF. In DNA, the CDR3 is TGTGCCAGCAGCCTGGGACAGAACACTGAAGCTTTCTTT.

The chain is built from TRBV24-1 and TRBJ1-2, with 10 nucleotides matching TRBD1. Germline V lookup: CDR1 KGHDR, CDR2 SFDVKD. With 4 bases clipped from V and 5 bases from J, the junction kept 6 bases outside the gene matches. The CDR3 consists of 15 residues. CDR3: CATSDLTGGIYGYTF. The CDR3, as DNA: TGTGCCACCAGTGACTTGACAGGGGGCATATATGGCTACACCTTC.